This TCR beta chain derives from a study of T cell repertoires in cytomegalovirus infection. This clonotype was seen only a few times. As yet, its antigen is unknown. The CDR3 sequence is 15 residues long. V shed 4 bases and J shed 4 bases, with 16 bases lying between them. CDR1 and CDR2 from the germline V gene are SEHNR and FQNEAQ (reference sequence). From the reads, TCRdb called clonotypes with MiXCR, one entry per CDR3 protein. The table has hundreds of thousands of distinct CDR3 sequences, approximately 32% seen once. The sequence was collected from a human donor in good health (CMV status not recorded). Some clones in this sample may be carry-over from other donors' samples. This sample comprised cultured CD8+ T cells from PBMCs, obtained from culture after CMV antigen stimulation. The genes are TRBV7-9 and TRBJ1-1; D is unresolved. In DNA, the CDR3 is TGTGCCAGCAGCTCTGAAGCGGCGGGGTTCACTGAAGCTTTCTTT. This sequence encodes CASSSEAAGFTEAFF.